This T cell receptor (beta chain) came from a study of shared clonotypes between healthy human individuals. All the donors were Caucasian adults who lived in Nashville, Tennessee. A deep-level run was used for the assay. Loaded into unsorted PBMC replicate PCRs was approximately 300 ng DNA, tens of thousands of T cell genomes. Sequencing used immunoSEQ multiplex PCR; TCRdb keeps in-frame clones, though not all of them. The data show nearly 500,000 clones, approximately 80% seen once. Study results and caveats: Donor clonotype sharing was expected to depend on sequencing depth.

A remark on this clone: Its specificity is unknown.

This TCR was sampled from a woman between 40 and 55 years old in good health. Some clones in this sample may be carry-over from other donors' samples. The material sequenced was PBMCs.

The CDR3 DNA follows: TGTGCCAGCAGCAAACGCTGGACTAGCGGACTCTACAATGAGCAGTTCTTC. It yields the protein CASSKRWTSGLYNEQFF. The J gene is TRBJ2-1, the V gene TRBV21-1; the DNA was not used to check the table's D call, TRBD2. TRBV21-1 is labeled a pseudogene. This CDR3 region has 17 residues.